Below, 20 T cell receptor beta chains from the same sample are listed, as sequenced in a study of immune heterogeneity within non-small cell lung tumors. The authors amplified TCR beta CDR3 by multiplex PCR with 32 V and 13 J primers. TCRdb reprocessed the multiplex PCR reads with MiXCR, giving one entry per CDR3 protein. Here the sample spans roughly 9,700 distinct CDR3 sequences, about 17% being singletons. Bulk tumor genomic DNA, around 600 ng per sample, was the template. Taken during surgery, several biopsies per primary tumor were spaced as far apart as possible within the tumor mass. Curative surgery was undertaken by patients, who had untreated, newly diagnosed non-small cell lung cancer. Sequencing was done on a sample of lung tumor tissue. These TCRs come from a man in his forties or fifties with non-small cell lung cancer.

V and J are TRBV28 and TRBJ2-1; possible D gene TRBD2, 5 bases. CDR1 is MDHEN and CDR2 is SYDVKM in the germline V gene. The CDR3 runs to 13 residues. Deletions cut 5 bases from V and 10 bases from J, with 15 bases between. CDR3 DNA: TGTGCCAGCAGTAGTAGCGCCGCGGAGGAGCAGTTCTTC. It encodes CASSSSAAEEQFF.

By share, this clonotype counts as medium-sized. The rearrangement uses TRBV20-1 and TRBJ1-4; 11 bases match TRBD1. The V and J ends lost 1 base and 3 bases, in that order; junction bases with no gene match: 16. CDR1 DFQATT and CDR2 SNEGSKA come from the germline V gene (reference sequence). CDR3 size: 20 residues. This CDR3 is CSARGGLGQGAGGANEKLFF. The CDR3 coding sequence is TGCAGTGCTAGAGGGGGGTTAGGACAGGGGGCAGGAGGAGCTAATGAAAAACTGTTTTTT.

The chain carries TRBV5-4 and TRBJ1-4; D possibly corresponds to TRBD1 (6 bases). Per the germline V gene, CDR1 is SGHNT and CDR2 is YYREEE (reference sequence). Trimming took off 1 base at V and 7 bases at J, with 8 bases between the two ends. The CDR3 is 13 residues long. In DNA, the CDR3 is TGTGCCAGCAGCTTGAGGGGGGCTGAAAAACTGTTTTTT. It is translated as CASSLRGAEKLFF.

This clonotype was counted at least ten times. The J gene is TRBJ1-1, the V gene TRBV19; 10 bases are shared with TRBD1. Germline CDR1 is LNHDA and CDR2 is SQIVND (reference sequence). Trimming removed 2 bases from V and 4 bases from J; junction bases left unmatched: 1. This CDR3 is built from 14 residues. The CDR3 is CASSIRTGGTEAFF. The CDR3 DNA sequence: TGTGCCAGTAGTATACGGACAGGGGGCACTGAAGCTTTCTTT.

By share of the sample, this clonotype is medium-sized. J is TRBJ1-6 and V is TRBV12-3 or TRBV12-4, with a weak D call TRBD1 (6 bases). Trimming left V 1 base short and J 8 bases short, with 6 bases between. The CDR3 loop spans 13 amino acids. CDR3: CASSLDRDSPLHF. In nucleotides, the CDR3 is TGTGCCAGCAGTTTAGACAGGGATTCACCCCTCCACTTT.

By its share, this clonotype is medium-sized (0.01 to 0.1%). The chain joins TRBV28 to TRBJ1-2, with D possibly matching TRBD1 (6 bases). Per the germline V gene, CDR1 is MDHEN and CDR2 is SYDVKM. The CDR3 extends over 16 amino acids. V shed 5 bases and J shed 2 bases, with 18 bases lying between them. CDR3 in amino acids: CASSPPLGALNYGYTF. DNA for the CDR3: TGTGCCAGCAGTCCTCCTCTGGGGGCGTTAAACTATGGCTACACCTTC.

This clonotype was detected many times. This rearrangement joins TRBV5-6 to TRBJ2-1; 10 positions match TRBD1. This CDR3 is built from 15 residues. The germline V gene encodes CDR1 SGHDT and CDR2 YYEEEE. V was clipped by 7 bases and J by 6 bases; unmatched bases: 10. The CDR3, as DNA: TGTGCCAGCCTACAGGACAGGGGGTACGTCAATGAGCAGTTCTTC. It translates to CASLQDRGYVNEQFF.

The V gene is TRBV30, the J gene TRBJ2-7; D might be TRBD2 (5 bases). CDR3 size: 14 residues. Trimming shortened V by 0 bases and J by 1 base, and 10 bases separated the two germline ends. The germline CDR1 and CDR2 sequences are GTSNPN and SVGIG (reference sequence). This CDR3 is CAWSVGGSSYEQYF. The DNA for the CDR3 is TGTGCCTGGAGTGTTGGCGGGTCTTCCTACGAGCAGTACTTC.

By sample fraction, this clonotype is medium-sized. The CDR3 region has the DNA TGTGCCAGCTCGGCCAGGGAGAATTCACCCCTCCACTTT. This sequence encodes CASSARENSPLHF. The V gene is TRBV6-1, the J gene TRBJ1-6, with a possible D match to TRBD1 (5 bases). The CDR3 length is 13 residues. CDR1 and CDR2 from the germline V gene are MNHNS and SASEGT. Trimming removed 8 bases from V and 7 bases from J, with 12 bases in between.

This clonotype is categorized as medium-sized (0.01 to 0.1%). In DNA, the CDR3 is TGTGCCAGCAGCACCGCCGGGACAGGGCTTTACAATGAGCAGTTCTTC. This gives the protein CASSTAGTGLYNEQFF. V usage is TRBV3-2 and J usage is TRBJ2-1; TRBD1, the table's D call, was not compared with the DNA. TRBV3-2 is marked as a pseudogene. The CDR3 spans 16 residues.

This clonotype was seen ten or more times. The CDR3 loop reads CASSFVRPLGYEQYF. The CDR3 DNA reads TGTGCCAGCAGCTTTGTACGGCCCCTAGGCTACGAGCAGTACTTC. The chain carries TRBV5-5 and TRBJ2-7; D ambiguous. V was pared by 2 bases and J by 3 bases, with 15 bases between. This CDR3 has 15 residues. Germline CDR1 is SGHKS and CDR2 is YYEKEE (reference sequence).

This clonotype is medium-sized in the sample. The V and J genes are TRBV6-1 and TRBJ1-2; no clear D. V was cut by 8 bases and J by 4 bases, with 17 bases left in between. CDR1 and CDR2 (germline): MNHNS, SASEGT. The CDR3 spans 14 residues. The CDR3 DNA is TGTGCCAGCCCCCAGCCGGGCGGTGGCTATGGCTACACCTTC. Protein product: CASPQPGGGYGYTF.

Remarks on this clonotype: A read error is possible here, since a much larger clone lies one base away. The chain has TRBV6-1 and TRBJ2-1, with D possibly matching TRBD2 (7 bases). The CDR3 length is 15 residues. Germline V gene data show CDR1 as MNHNS and CDR2 as SASEGT. This CDR3 reads CASSAQGGAYSEQFF. The CDR3 nucleotides are TGTGCCAGCAGTGCCCAAGGGGGGGCTTACAGTGAGCAGTTCTTC.

By share, this clonotype ranks as medium-sized. This sequence joins TRBV19 and TRBJ2-7; maybe TRBD1 (5 bases). The V end lost 3 bases, the J end lost 0 bases, and 9 bases lay between the germline ends. In germline, CDR1 is LNHDA, CDR2 SQIVND (reference sequence). The CDR3 runs to 14 residues. The CDR3 protein is CASSIQGDSYEQYF. CDR3 sequence (DNA): TGTGCCAGTAGTATCCAGGGTGACTCCTACGAGCAGTACTTC.

This clonotype was recorded many times. The chain is built from TRBV25-1 and TRBJ1-4; D gene uncertain. Germline V CDR1 and CDR2: MGHDK, SYGVNS. V was clipped by 3 bases and J by 7 bases, with 3 bases between them. The length of the CDR3 is 11 residues. For the CDR3, the DNA is TGTGCCAGCAGTGAGAGTGAAAAACTGTTTTTT. Amino acid sequence: CASSESEKLFF. Full variable domain (missing parts from reference TRBV25-1 and TRBJ1-4): EADIYQTPRYLVIGTGKKITLECSQTMGHDKMYWYQQDPGMELHLIHYSYGVNSTEKGDLSSESTVSRIRTEHFPLTLESARPSHTSQYLCASSESEKLFFGSGTQLSVL.

In its sample, this clonotype was seen many times. The V call is TRBV3-1, the J call TRBJ2-3; no reliable D call. The CDR3 loop spans 12 amino acids. Deletions cut 3 bases from V and 5 bases from J, with 6 bases between. CDR1 is LGHDT and CDR2 is YNNKEL in the germline V gene (reference sequence). CDR3 sequence reads: CASSQQRDTQYF. Here the CDR3 DNA reads TGTGCCAGCAGCCAGCAAAGAGATACGCAGTATTTT.

By sample fraction, this clonotype is medium-sized. V usage is TRBV6-1 and J usage is TRBJ2-7; D is tentatively TRBD1 or TRBD2 (6 bases each). Per germline, CDR1 MNHNS and CDR2 SASEGT. The CDR3 loop spans 13 amino acids. Trimming cost V 7 bases and J 6 bases, with 16 bases left between them. The CDR3 sequence is CASIPWWGAEQYF. In nucleotides, the CDR3 is TGTGCCAGCATCCCTTGGTGGGGGGCCGAGCAGTACTTC.

This rearrangement joins TRBV7-6 to TRBJ2-5, with 11 bases that match TRBD2. Germline V gives CDR1 SGHVS, CDR2 FNYEAQ. After removal of 4 bases from V and 5 bases from J, the junction contained 9 bases not matched to a gene. This CDR3 spans 16 amino acids. CDR3 in DNA: TGTGCCAGCAGCTCCTCTCTAGCGGGGGGTTGGGAGACCCAGTACTTC. Its protein is CASSSSLAGGWETQYF.

This clonotype has ten or more counts. This chain connects TRBV2 to TRBJ2-3; 8 nucleotides agree with TRBD1. The CDR3 is made up of 15 amino acids. Trimming removed 6 bases from V and 3 bases from J; junction bases left unmatched: 8. The germline V gene has CDR1 SNHLY and CDR2 FYNNEI. The CDR3 DNA is TGTGCCAGCAGGGCGGACAGGGTAGTAACAGATACGCAGTATTTT. Translation: CASRADRVVTDTQYF.

This clonotype was picked up many times. CDR3 nucleotide sequence: TGCGCCAGCAGCCGTTACTTGAGCAGTGGCACAGATACGCAGTATTTT. The encoded protein is CASSRYLSSGTDTQYF. The chain uses TRBV4-1 and TRBJ2-3; D is undetermined. V shed 4 bases and J shed 1 base, with 15 bases lying between them. The germline V gene encodes CDR1 MGHRA and CDR2 YSYEKL. The CDR3 extends over 16 amino acids.